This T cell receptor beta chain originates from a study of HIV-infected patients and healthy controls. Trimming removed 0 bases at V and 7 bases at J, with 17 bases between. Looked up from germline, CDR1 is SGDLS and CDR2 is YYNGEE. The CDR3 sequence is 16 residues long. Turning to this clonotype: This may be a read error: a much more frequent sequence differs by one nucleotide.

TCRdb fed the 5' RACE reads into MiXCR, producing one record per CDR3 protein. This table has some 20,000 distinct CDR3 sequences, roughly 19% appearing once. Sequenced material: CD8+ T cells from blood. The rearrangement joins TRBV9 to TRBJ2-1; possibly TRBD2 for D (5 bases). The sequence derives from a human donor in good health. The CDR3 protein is CASSVGSERARNEQFF. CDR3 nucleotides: TGTGCCAGCAGCGTAGGTAGCGAGAGGGCACGGAATGAGCAGTTCTTC.